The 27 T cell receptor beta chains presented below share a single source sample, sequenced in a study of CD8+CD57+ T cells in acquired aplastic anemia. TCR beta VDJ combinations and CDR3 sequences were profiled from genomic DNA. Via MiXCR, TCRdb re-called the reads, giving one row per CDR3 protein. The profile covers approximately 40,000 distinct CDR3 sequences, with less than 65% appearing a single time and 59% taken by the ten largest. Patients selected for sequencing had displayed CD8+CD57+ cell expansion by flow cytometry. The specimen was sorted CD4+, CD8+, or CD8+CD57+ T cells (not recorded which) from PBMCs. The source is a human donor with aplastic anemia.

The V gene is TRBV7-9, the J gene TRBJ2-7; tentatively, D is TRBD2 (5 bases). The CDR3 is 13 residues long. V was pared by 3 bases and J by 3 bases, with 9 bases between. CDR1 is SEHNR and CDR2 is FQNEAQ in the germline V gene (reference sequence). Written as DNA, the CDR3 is TGTGCCAGCAGCTTGAGCGGACTCTACGAGCAGTACTTC. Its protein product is CASSLSGLYEQYF.

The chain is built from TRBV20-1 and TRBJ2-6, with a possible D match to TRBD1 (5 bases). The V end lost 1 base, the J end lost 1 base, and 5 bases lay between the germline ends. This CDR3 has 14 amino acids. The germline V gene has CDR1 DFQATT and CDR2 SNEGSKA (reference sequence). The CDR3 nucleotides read TGCAGTGCTAGAGCAGGGTCTGGGGCCAACGTCCTGACTTTC. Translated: CSARAGSGANVLTF.

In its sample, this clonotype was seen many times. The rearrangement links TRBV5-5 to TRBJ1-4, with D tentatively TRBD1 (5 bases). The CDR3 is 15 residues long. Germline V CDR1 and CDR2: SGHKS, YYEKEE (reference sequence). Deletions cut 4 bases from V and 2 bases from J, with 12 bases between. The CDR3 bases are TGTGCCAGCAGCCCCTACGAGGGGACTAATGAAAAACTGTTTTTT. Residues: CASSPYEGTNEKLFF.

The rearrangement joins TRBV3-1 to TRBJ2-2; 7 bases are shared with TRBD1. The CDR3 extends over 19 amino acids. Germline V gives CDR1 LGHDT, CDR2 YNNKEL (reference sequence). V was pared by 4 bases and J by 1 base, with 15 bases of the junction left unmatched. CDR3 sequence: CASSPLTQNDRVNTGELFF. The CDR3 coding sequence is TGTGCCAGCAGCCCTCTCACTCAAAACGACAGGGTGAACACCGGGGAGCTGTTTTTT.

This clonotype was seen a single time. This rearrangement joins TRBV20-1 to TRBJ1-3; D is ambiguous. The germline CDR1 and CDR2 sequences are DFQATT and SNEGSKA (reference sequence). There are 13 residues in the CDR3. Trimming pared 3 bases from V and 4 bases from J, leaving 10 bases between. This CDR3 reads CSAREAAGNTIYF. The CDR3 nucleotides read TGCAGTGCTAGGGAAGCAGCCGGAAACACCATATATTTT.

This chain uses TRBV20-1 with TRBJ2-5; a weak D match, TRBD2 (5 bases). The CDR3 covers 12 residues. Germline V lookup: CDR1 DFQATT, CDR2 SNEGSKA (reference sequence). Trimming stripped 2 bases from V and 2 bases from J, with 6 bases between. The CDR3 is CSARTRQETQYF. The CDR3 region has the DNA TGCAGTGCTAGAACTAGGCAAGAGACCCAGTACTTC.

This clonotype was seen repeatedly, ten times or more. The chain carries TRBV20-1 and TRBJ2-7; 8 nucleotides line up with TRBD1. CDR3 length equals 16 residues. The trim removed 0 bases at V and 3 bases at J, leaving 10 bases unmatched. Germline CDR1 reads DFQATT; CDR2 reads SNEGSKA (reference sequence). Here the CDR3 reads CSARDVDRGDIYEQYF. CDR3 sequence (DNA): TGCAGTGCTAGAGATGTAGACAGGGGCGACATCTACGAGCAGTACTTC.

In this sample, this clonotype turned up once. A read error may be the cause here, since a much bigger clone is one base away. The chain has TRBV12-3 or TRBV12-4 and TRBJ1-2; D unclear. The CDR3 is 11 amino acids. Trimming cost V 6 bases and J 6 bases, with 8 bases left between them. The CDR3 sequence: CASRGGDGYTF. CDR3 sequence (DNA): TGTGCCAGCAGGGGCGGGGATGGCTACACCTTC.

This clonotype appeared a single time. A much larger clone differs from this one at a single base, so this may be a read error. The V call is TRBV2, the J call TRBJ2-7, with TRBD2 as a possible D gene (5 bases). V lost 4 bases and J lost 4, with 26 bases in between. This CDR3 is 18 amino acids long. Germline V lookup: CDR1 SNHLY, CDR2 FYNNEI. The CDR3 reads CASSGGLYGVPLSYEQYF. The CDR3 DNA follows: TGTGCCAGCAGTGGGGGTTTATACGGGGTCCCCCTCTCTTACGAGCAGTACTTC.

The CDR3 nucleotides read TGCAGTGCTACCGGGACGGTGGCTTATGGCTACACCTTC. Its protein product is CSATGTVAYGYTF. The V and J genes are TRBV20-1 and TRBJ1-2, with a tentative D call TRBD1 (5 bases). Trimming stripped 4 bases from V and 5 bases from J, with 14 bases between. CDR3 length: 13 residues. The germline V gene encodes CDR1 DFQATT and CDR2 SNEGSKA (reference sequence).

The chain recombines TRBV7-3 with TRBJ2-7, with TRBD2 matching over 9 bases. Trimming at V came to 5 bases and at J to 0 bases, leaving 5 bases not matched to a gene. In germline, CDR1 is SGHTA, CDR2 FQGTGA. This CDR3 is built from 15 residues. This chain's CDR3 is CASSQAGGPSYEQYF. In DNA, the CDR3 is TGTGCCAGCAGCCAAGCGGGGGGACCCTCCTACGAGCAGTACTTC.

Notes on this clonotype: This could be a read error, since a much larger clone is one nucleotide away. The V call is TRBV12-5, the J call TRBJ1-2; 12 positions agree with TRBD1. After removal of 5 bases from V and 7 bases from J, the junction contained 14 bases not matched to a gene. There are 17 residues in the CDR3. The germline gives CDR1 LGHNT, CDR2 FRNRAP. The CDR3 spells CASGPMDGTGGVSGYTF. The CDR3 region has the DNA TGTGCTAGTGGTCCCATGGACGGGACAGGGGGCGTGTCTGGCTACACCTTC.

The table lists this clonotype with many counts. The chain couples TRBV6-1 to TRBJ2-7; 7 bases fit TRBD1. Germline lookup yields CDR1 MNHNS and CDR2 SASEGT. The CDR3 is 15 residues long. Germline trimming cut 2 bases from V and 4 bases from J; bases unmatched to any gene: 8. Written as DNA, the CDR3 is TGTGCCAGCAGTGAATTTGGGACAGAACCATACGAGCAGTACTTC. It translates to CASSEFGTEPYEQYF.

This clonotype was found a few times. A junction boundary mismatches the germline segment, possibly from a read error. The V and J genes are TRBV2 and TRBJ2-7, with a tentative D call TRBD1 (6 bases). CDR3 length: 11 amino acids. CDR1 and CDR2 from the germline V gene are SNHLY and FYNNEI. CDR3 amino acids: CASRDSKGPRF. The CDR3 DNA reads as TGTGCCAGCAGGGACAGTAAAGGACCTCGCTTC.

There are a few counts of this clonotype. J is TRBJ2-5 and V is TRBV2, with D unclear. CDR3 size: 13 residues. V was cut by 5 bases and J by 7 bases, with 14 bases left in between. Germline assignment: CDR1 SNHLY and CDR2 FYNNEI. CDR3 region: CASSLDQRGTQYF. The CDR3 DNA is TGTGCCAGCAGTCTTGACCAGCGCGGGACCCAGTACTTC.

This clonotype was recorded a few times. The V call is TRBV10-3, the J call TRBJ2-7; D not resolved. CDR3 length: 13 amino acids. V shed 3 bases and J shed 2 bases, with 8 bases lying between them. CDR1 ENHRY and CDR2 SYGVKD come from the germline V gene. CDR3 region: CAISDRPPYEQYF. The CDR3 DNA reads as TGTGCCATCAGTGATAGACCGCCCTACGAGCAGTACTTC.

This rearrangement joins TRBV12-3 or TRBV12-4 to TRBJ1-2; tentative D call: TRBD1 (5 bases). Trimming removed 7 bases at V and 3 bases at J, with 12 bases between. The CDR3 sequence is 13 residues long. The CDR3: CASKRGLDYGYTF. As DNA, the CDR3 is TGTGCCAGCAAAAGGGGACTAGACTATGGCTACACCTTC.

The CDR3 DNA is TGTGCCACCAGCAGAGATTTTAGCACTGAAGCTTTCTTT. Amino acid sequence: CATSRDFSTEAFF. V usage is TRBV15 and J usage is TRBJ1-1; D is uncertain. Germline lookup yields CDR1 LNHNV and CDR2 YYDKDF (reference sequence). This CDR3 has 13 residues. V was shortened by 0 bases and J by 4 bases, with 6 bases between the two germline ends.

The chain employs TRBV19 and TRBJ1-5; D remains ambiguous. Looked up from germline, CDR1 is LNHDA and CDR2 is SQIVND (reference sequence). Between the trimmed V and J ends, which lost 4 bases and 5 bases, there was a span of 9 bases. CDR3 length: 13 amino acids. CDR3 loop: CASSTLRDQPQHF. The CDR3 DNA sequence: TGTGCCAGTAGTACCCTTCGCGATCAGCCCCAGCATTTT.

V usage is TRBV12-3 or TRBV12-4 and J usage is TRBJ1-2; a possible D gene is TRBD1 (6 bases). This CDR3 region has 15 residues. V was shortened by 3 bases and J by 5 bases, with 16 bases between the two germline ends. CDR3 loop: CASSLGAGERYGYTF. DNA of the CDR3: TGTGCCAGCAGTTTGGGGGCAGGGGAGCGATATGGCTACACCTTC.

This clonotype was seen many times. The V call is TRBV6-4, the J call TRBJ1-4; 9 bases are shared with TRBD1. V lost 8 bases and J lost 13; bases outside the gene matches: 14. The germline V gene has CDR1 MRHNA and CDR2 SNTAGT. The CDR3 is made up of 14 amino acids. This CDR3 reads CASPRRGGQGLLFF. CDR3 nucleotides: TGTGCCAGCCCCCGCCGAGGGGGACAGGGATTACTGTTTTTT.

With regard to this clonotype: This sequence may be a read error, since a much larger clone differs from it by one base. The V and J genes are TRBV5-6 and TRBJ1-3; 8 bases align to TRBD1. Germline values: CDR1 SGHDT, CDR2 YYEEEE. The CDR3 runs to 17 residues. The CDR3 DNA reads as TGTGCCAGCAGTTCAAAACCCCCCGGACAGGGATGGAACACCACATATTTT. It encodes CASSSKPPGQGWNTTYF.

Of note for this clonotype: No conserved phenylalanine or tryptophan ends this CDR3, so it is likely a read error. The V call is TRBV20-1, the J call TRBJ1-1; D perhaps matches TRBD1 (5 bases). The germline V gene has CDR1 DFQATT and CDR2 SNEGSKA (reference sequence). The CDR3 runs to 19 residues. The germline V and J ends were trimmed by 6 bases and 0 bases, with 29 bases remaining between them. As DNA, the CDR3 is TGCAGTGCCAGCAGCCGGGGACCGTTTAACGCCAATATGAACACTGAAGCTTTCTCT. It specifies CSASSRGPFNANMNTEAFS.

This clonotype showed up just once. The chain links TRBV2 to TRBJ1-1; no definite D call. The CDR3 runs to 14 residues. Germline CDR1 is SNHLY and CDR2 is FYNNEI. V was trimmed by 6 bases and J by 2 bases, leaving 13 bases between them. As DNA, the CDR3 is TGTGCCAGCAGCGTGCCCGAGGGAAACACTGAAGCTTTCTTT. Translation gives CASSVPEGNTEAFF.

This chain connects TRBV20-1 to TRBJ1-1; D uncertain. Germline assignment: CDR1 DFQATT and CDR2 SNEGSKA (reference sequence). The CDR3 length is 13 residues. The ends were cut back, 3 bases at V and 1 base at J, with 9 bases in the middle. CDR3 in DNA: TGCAGTGCTAGCCGCAGCACGAACACTGAAGCTTTCTTT. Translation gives CSASRSTNTEAFF.

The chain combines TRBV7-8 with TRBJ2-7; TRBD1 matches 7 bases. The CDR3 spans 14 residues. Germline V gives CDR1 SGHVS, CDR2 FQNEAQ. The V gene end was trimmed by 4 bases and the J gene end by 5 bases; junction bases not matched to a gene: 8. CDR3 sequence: CASSSPGQLDEQYF. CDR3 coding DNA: TGTGCCAGCAGCTCGCCGGGACAGCTGGACGAGCAGTACTTC. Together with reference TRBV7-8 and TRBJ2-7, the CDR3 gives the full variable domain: GAGVSQSPRYKVAKRGQDVALRCDPISGHVSLFWYQQALGQGPEFLTYFQNEAQLDKSGLPSDRFFAERPEGSVSTLKIQRTQQEDSAVYLCASSSPGQLDEQYFGPGTRLTVT.

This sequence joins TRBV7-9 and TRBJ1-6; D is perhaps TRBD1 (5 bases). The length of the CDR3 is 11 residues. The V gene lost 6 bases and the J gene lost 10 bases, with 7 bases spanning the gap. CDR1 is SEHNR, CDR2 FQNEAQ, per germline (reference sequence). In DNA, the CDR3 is TGTGCCAGCAGGGGGGAATCACCCCTCCACTTT. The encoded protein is CASRGESPLHF.